This record looks at one TCR beta chain sequence and its context. Its cognate antigen is unknown. The junction shows a germline mismatch at one end, possibly a read error. The use of a sample-barcoded 5' primer and a J-beta primer mix characterized a second PCR of 7 to 11 cycles. Sequencing of every sample gave 3 million or more CDR3-containing paired-end reads. TCRdb re-called the 5' RACE reads through MiXCR, storing one row per CDR3 protein. This sample has about 650,000 distinct CDR3 sequences, with over 40% found just once. Germline values: CDR1 LGHDT, CDR2 YNNKEL (reference sequence). This CDR3 is built from 18 residues. This entry comes from a study of blood T cells in healthy people across ages. Study findings and constraints: Because donor CMV status was unknown, expanded clonotype changes were possibly confounded.

The individuals who served as donors were healthy Caucasians living in Russia, aged roughly 6 to 100. The V gene is TRBV3-1, the J gene TRBJ2-1, with 7 bases that match TRBD1. This TCR was recovered from a woman of 80 years or more in good health. The sequenced sample was blood. CDR3: CASSQDPALGTAYNKQFF. As DNA, the CDR3 is TGTGCCAGCAGCCAAGATCCGGCCCTCGGGACAGCTTACAATAAGCAGTTCTTC.